This TCR beta chain was documented in a study of T cell responses to AZD1222 COVID-19 vaccine. Germline assignment: CDR1 KGHSH and CDR2 LQKENI. V gave up 3 bases and J gave up 4 bases; unmatched junction bases: 4. The CDR3 extends over 14 amino acids. TCRdb's copy holds only in-frame clones and misses some; the assay was immunoSEQ multiplex PCR. The sample has about 130,000 clones; roughly 88% are singletons. The chain uses TRBV18 and TRBJ2-3; 7 bases map to TRBD1. This TCR was sampled from an adult who received the AZD1222 COVID-19 vaccine. Source: peripheral blood, taken 28 days after the second AZD1222 dose. The CDR3 DNA reads as TGTGCCAGCTCACCGTCCCAGGGGGCAGATACGCAGTATTTT. Encoded protein: CASSPSQGADTQYF. Variable domain in full (rest from reference TRBV18 and TRBJ2-3): NAGVMQNPRHLVRRRGQEARLRCSPMKGHSHVYWYRQLPEEGLKFMVYLQKENIIDESGMPKERFSAEFPKEGPSILRIQQVVRGDSAAYFCASSPSQGADTQYFGPGTRLTVL.